Below are 9 T cell receptor beta chains sequenced from a single sample in a study of cytomegalovirus exposure and HLA in healthy donors. The repertoire was sequenced with immunoSEQ multiplex PCR; TCRdb's copy has only in-frame clones and lacks some. This table holds some 110,000 clones, approximately 91% found once. Sequencing was carried out using PBMCs. These receptors were collected from a man younger than 35 in good health and CMV-seropositive.

The rearrangement uses TRBV6-5 and TRBJ1-1, with D maybe TRBD1 (6 bases). Germline V CDR1 and CDR2: MNHEY, SVGAGI. The CDR3 runs to 14 residues. V was shortened by 5 bases and J by 3 bases, with 13 bases between the two germline ends. DNA of the CDR3: TGTGCCAGCAGTCTCCGGGGGGGGCACACTGAAGCTTTCTTT. Translated: CASSLRGGHTEAFF.

The rearrangement joins TRBV27 to TRBJ2-7; TRBD2 matches at 11 bases. V lost 2 bases and J lost 2; bases outside the gene matches: 5. The CDR3 is made up of 16 amino acids. CDR1 MNHEY and CDR2 SMNVEV come from the germline V gene (reference sequence). CDR3 in amino acids: CASSLKGLAETYEQYF. CDR3 nucleotides: TGTGCCAGCAGTTTAAAGGGACTAGCGGAAACCTACGAGCAGTACTTC.

The CDR3 here is CASSRGPANEKLFF. The CDR3 DNA reads as TGTGCCAGCAGCAGGGGGCCGGCTAATGAAAAACTGTTTTTT. The chain is built from TRBV2 and TRBJ1-4; 8 nucleotides line up with TRBD1. With V trimmed by 6 bases and J by 3 bases, 3 bases remained unmatched. Germline V CDR1 and CDR2: SNHLY, FYNNEI. The CDR3 has 14 amino acids.

The V and J genes are TRBV7-9 and TRBJ2-1; TRBD1 might be the D (7 bases). Germline loops: CDR1 SEHNR, CDR2 FQNEAQ (reference sequence). CDR3 length equals 15 residues. V was pared by 3 bases and J by 0 bases, with 9 bases between. The DNA of the CDR3 is TGTGCCAGCAGCTTTCAGGGGGGCTCCTACAATGAGCAGTTCTTC. Its protein is CASSFQGGSYNEQFF.

V and J are TRBV30 and TRBJ2-2, with TRBD2 matching over 8 bases. This CDR3 spans 15 amino acids. J was trimmed by 2 bases and V by 7 bases; bases with no gene match: 9. The germline gives CDR1 GTSNPN, CDR2 SVGIG (reference sequence). CDR3 sequence: CAYRPGGENTGELFF. The CDR3 DNA sequence: TGTGCCTACCGGCCCGGGGGGGAAAACACCGGGGAGCTGTTTTTT.

This clone was counted once. The chain links TRBV10-3 to TRBJ1-2; D remains unclear. V was shortened by 0 bases and J by 8 bases, with 10 bases between the two germline ends. From germline, CDR1 is ENHRY and CDR2 SYGVKD. The CDR3 is made up of 13 amino acids. CDR3 sequence (DNA): TGTGCCATCAGTGAGTCCTCAGTGAGGGGCTACACCTTC. It translates to CAISESSVRGYTF.

The chain links TRBV4-3 to TRBJ2-5; TRBD1 is a possible D gene (6 bases). V lost 2 bases, J lost 6 bases, and 10 bases lay in between. CDR3 size: 13 residues. CDR1 is LGHNA, CDR2 YSLEER, per germline. CDR3 residues: CASSQQGMKTQYF. The CDR3 DNA reads TGCGCCAGCAGCCAACAGGGGATGAAGACCCAGTACTTC.

The gene calls are TRBV28 and TRBJ1-5; tentatively, D is TRBD1 (5 bases). Germline V CDR1 and CDR2: MDHEN, SYDVKM. The V end lost 5 bases, the J end lost 4 bases, and 21 bases lay between the germline ends. This CDR3 spans 17 amino acids. CDR3 in DNA: TGTGCCAGCAGTGTCCCCTTACTGCAGGGCCCAAATCAGCCCCAGCATTTT. Translation gives CASSVPLLQGPNQPQHF.

This sequence joins TRBV25-1 and TRBJ2-3; the D gene is possibly TRBD1 (6 bases). The CDR3 has 14 amino acids. Germline V gene lookup returns CDR1 MGHDK and CDR2 SYGVNS. V lost 6 bases, J lost 0 bases, and 10 bases lay in between. The CDR3 region has the DNA TGTGCCAGCAGAGGGGGATTAAGCACAGATACGCAGTATTTT. It translates to CASRGGLSTDTQYF.